This T cell receptor beta chain comes out of a study of immune evolution from preneoplasia to lung adenocarcinoma. CDR3 size: 14 residues. V was shortened by 5 bases and J by 0 bases, with 11 bases between the two germline ends. The germline gives CDR1 LNHDA, CDR2 SQIVND (reference sequence). Sequenced by immunoSEQ multiplex PCR; TCRdb stores in-frame clones only, minus some. The sample holds around 4,400 clones; more than 60% are singletons and the top ten take roughly 6.8%. This clone was counted once. Sequenced sample: FFPE minimally invasive lung adenocarcinoma tissue. The TCR comes from a person between 50 and 70 years old with lung adenocarcinoma. V usage is TRBV19 and J usage is TRBJ2-7; D is perhaps TRBD1 (5 bases). This chain's CDR3 is CASSFQGSSYEQYF. In DNA form, the CDR3 reads TGTGCCAGTAGTTTTCAGGGTAGCTCCTACGAGCAGTACTTC.